Sequencing of this TCR beta chain was carried out in a study of human T cells and chemical hapten exposure. Overall study context: Patches that contained 0.01% DPC were applied to the upper back and read at 6 days. It was small differences in pooled library volume that mainly caused per-sample TCR yields to vary.

As the library was built, unique molecular identifiers were attached to individual cDNA molecules. TCRdb passed the RACE reads through MiXCR, listing each CDR3 protein once. The sample has approximately 91,000 distinct CDR3 sequences; around a tenth are singletons. Regarding this clonotype: The antigen remains unidentified.

The CDR3 loop spans 14 amino acids. Per germline, CDR1 MNHEY and CDR2 SVGAGI. V was clipped by 0 bases and J by 2 bases, with 7 bases between them. The study, taken as a whole, reports: Donors' alopecia may make their immune response differ from healthy people's.

The sample's time point: patch test 2, 6 weeks after DPC sensitization. Documented treatment: therapeutic diphenylcyclopropenone sensitization with weekly scalp DPC. The source material was whole blood, sampled in connection with sensitization to the hapten diphenylcyclopropenone (DPC). This receptor was taken from a man younger than 35 with alopecia areata. Some clones in this sample may be carry-over from other donors' samples. The chain recombines TRBV6-5 with TRBJ1-2, with unresolved D. The CDR3 nucleotides are TGTGCCAGCAGTTACTCGGCGGGGAACTATGGCTACACCTTC. Its translation is CASSYSAGNYGYTF.